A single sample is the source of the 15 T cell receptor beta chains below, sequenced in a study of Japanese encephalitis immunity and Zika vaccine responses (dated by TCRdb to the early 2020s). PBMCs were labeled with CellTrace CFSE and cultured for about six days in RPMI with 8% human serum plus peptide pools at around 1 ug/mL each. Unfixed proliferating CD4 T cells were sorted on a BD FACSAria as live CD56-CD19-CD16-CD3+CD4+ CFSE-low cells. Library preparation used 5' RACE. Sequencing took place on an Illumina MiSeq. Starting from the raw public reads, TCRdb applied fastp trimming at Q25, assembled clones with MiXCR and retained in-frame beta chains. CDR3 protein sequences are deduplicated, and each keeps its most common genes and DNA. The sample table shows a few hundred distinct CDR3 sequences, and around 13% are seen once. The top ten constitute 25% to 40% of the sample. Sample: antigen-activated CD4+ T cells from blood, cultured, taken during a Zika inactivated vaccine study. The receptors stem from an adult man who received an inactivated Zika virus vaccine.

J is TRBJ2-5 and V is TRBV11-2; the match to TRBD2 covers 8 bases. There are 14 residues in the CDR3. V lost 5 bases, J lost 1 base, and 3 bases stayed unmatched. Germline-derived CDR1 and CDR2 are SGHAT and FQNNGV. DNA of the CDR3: TGTGCCAGCAGCCACGGGGGGGCCCAAGAGACCCAGTACTTC. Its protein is CASSHGGAQETQYF.

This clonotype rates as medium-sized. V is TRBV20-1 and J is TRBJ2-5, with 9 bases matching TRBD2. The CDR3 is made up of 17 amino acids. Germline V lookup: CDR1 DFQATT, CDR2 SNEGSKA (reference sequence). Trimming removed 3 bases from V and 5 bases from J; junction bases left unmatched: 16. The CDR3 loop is CSASRGVGGGALETQYF. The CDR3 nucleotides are TGCAGTGCTAGTCGGGGCGTGGGCGGGGGGGCCTTGGAGACCCAGTACTTC.

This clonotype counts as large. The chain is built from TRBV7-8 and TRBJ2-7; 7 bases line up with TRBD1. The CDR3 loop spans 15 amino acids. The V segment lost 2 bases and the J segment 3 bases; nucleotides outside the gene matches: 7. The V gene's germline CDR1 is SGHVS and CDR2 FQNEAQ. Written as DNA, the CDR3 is TGTGCCAGCAGCTTAAGACAGGGAGTTGACTACGAGCAGTACGTC. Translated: CASSLRQGVDYEQYV.

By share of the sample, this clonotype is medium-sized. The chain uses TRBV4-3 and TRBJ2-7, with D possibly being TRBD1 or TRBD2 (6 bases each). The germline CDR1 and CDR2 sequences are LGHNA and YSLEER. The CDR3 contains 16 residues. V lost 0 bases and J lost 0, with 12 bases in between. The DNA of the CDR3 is TGCGCCAGCAGCCAAGAAAGGGGGGCCCCCTCCTACGAGCAGTACTTC. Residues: CASSQERGAPSYEQYF.

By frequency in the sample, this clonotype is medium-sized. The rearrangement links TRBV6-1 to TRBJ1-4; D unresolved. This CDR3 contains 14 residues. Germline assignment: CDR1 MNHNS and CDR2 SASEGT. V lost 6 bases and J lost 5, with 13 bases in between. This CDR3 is CASSLPAPNEKLFF. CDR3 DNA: TGTGCCAGCAGCCTCCCCGCCCCAAATGAAAAACTGTTTTTT.

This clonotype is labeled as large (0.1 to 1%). CDR3 coding DNA: TGTGCCAGCAGTTTATCTCACCGCTCTGGAAACACCATATATTTT. Its protein product is CASSLSHRSGNTIYF. The chain is built from TRBV27 and TRBJ1-3; the D is unclear. CDR1 MNHEY and CDR2 SMNVEV come from the germline V gene (reference sequence). Trimming pared 0 bases from V and 0 bases from J, leaving 6 bases between. This CDR3 has 15 residues.

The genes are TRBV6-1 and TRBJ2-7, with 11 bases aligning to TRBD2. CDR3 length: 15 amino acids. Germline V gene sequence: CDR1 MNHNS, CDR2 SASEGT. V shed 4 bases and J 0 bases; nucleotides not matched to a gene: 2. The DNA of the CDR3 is TGTGCCAGCAGTGGCGGGACTAGCGGCTCCTACGAGCAGTACGTC. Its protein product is CASSGGTSGSYEQYV.

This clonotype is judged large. For the CDR3, the DNA is TGCAGTGCTAGCGGTCCCCACGAGCAGTACGTC. It is translated as CSASGPHEQYV. The chain links TRBV20-1 to TRBJ2-7, with D uncertain. Germline CDR1 DFQATT, CDR2 SNEGSKA (reference sequence). Deletions cut 3 bases from V and 5 bases from J, with 8 bases between. This CDR3 has 11 amino acids.

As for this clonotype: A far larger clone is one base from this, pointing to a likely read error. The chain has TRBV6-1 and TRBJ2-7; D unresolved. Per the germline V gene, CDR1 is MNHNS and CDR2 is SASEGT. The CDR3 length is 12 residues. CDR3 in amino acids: CASSLSSYERYF. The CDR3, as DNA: TGTGCCAGCAGTTTGTCCTCCTACGAGCGGTACTTC.

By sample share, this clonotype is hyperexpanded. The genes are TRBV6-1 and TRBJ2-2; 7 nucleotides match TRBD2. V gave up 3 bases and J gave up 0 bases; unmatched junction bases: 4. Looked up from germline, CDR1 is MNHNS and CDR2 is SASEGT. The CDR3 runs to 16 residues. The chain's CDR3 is CASSERAGANTGELFF. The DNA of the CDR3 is TGTGCCAGCAGTGAGAGGGCGGGGGCGAACACCGGGGAGCTGTTTTTT.

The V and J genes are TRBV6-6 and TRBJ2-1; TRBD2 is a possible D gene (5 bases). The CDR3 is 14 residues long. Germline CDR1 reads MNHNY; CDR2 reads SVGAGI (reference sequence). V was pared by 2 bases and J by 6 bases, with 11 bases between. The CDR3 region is CASSYGIGGNEQFF. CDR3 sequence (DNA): TGTGCCAGCAGTTACGGGATAGGAGGCAATGAGCAGTTCTTC.

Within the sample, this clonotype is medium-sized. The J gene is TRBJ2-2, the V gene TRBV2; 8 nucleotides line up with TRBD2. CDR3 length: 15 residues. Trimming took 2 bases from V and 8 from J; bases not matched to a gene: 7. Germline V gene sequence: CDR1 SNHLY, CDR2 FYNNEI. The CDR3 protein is CASSESGGGTGELFF. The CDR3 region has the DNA TGTGCCAGCAGTGAAAGCGGGGGTGGCACGGGGGAGCTGTTTTTT.

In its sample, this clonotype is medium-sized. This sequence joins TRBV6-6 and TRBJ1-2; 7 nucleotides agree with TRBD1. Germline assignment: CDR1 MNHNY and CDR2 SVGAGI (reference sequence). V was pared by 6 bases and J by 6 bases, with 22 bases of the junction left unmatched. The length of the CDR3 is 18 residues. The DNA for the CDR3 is TGTGCCAGCAGCGTCACCGCCTACTCCTCCGGGACAGAAAATGGCTACACCTTC. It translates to CASSVTAYSSGTENGYTF.

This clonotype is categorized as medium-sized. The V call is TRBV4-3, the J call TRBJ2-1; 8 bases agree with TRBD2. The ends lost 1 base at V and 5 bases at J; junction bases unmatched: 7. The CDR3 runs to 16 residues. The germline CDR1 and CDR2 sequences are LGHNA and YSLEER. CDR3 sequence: CASSQAGGPIHNEQFF. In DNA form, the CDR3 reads TGCGCCAGCAGCCAAGCGGGGGGGCCTATCCACAATGAGCAGTTCTTC.

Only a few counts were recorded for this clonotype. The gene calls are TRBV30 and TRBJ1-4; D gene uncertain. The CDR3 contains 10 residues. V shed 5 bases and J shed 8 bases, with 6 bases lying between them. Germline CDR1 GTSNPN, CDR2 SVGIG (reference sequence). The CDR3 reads CAWRKEKLFF. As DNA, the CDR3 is TGTGCCTGGCGGAAGGAAAAACTGTTTTTT.